The rows below give T cell receptor beta chains drawn from one sample of a study of shared clonotypes between healthy human individuals. TCRdb's table, derived via immunoSEQ multiplex PCR, lists solely in-frame clones and lacks some. The sample shows some 2 million clones, about 95% of them seen only once. Material for sequencing was naive CD4+ T cells sorted from blood. These receptors were taken from a man younger than 35 in good health. The CDR3 runs from the conserved cysteine through the conserved F or W. A D gene is named only where the DNA matches it firmly. Expanded clones get a size class; other rows say once, few or many, or leave the size out.

>16|TRBJ1-5|-|TRBV30|TRBD1
TGTGCCTGGAGTCAGGGGGGGGCAACTGGAAATCAGCCCCAGCATTTT
CAWSQGGATGNQPQHF
>9|TRBJ2-7|once|TRBV11-2|-
TGTGCCAGCACCCTTGACGGGTCCTTC
CASTLDGSF
>17|TRBJ2-1|-|TRBV4-1|-
TGCGCCAGCAGCCAACCCATACAAAAAGGACTTCACAATGAGCAGTTCTTC
CASSQPIQKGLHNEQFF
>12|TRBJ1-2|once|TRBV7-2|TRBD1
TGTGCCAGCAGCTCGGACAGGGTTAGGTCTACCTTC
CASSSDRVRSTF
>16|TRBJ1-6|-|TRBV5-5|-
TGTGCCAGCAGCTTGCACGGAGGGGCGGTTAATTCACCCCTCCACTTT
CASSLHGGAVNSPLHF
>15|TRBJ1-2|once|TRBV5-6|-
TGTGCCAGCAGCCCTGAAGGGCCAGCTAACTATGGCTACACCTTC
CASSPEGPANYGYTF
>16|TRBJ2-3|few|TRBV4-1|-
TGCGCCAGCAGCTCGCTCGGACGGCAGACCACAGATACGCAGTATTTT
CASSSLGRQTTDTQYF
>15|TRBJ2-7|-|TRBV19|TRBD1
TGTGCCAGTAGTCTCAGTGGGGACAGTAACTACGAGCAGTACTTC
CASSLSGDSNYEQYF
>16|TRBJ1-6|-|TRBV6-5|TRBD1
TGTGCCAGCAGTTACTCGTCAGCAGGGGGGAATTCACCCCTCCACTTT
CASSYSSAGGNSPLHF
>14|TRBJ2-4|-|TRBV5-1|-
TGCGCCAGCAGCAGTGGAGTTGAGCGGAACATTCAGTACTTC
CASSSGVERNIQYF
>15|TRBJ2-2|-|TRBV25-1|-
TGTGCCAGCAGTGTCGGGGGTGTGAACGCCGGGGAGCTGTTTTTT
CASSVGGVNAGELFF
>16|TRBJ2-1|-|TRBV5-1|TRBD1
TGCGCCAGCAGCAGGGACAGGCCGGTGGCCTACAATGAGCAGTTCTTC
CASSRDRPVAYNEQFF
>17|TRBJ2-3|-|TRBV28|TRBD2
TGTGCCAGCAGTGACCCTTTTAGCGGGGGGATGGCAGATACGCAGTATTTT
CASSDPFSGGMADTQYF
>13|TRBJ1-2|-|TRBV18|-
TGTGCCAGCACAACAGAATTAAGTGATGGCTACACCTTC
CASTTELSDGYTF
>12|TRBJ1-4|-|TRBV10-3|TRBD1
TGTGCCGCCGGGACAGGGGAGGAAAAACTGTTTTTT
CAAGTGEEKLFF
>15|TRBJ1-6|-|TRBV7-9|-
TGTGCCAGCAGCTTAGGGTCAGTTAATAATTCACCCCTCCACTTT
CASSLGSVNNSPLHF
>15|TRBJ1-3|-|TRBV4-3|-
TGCGCCAGCAGCCAAGGAGCGGTCTCTGGAAACACCATATATTTT
CASSQGAVSGNTIYF
>16|TRBJ2-7|-|TRBV6-6|-
TGTGCCAGCAACCCCCGGGGCCAGGGGAGCTCCTACGAGCAGTACTTC
CASNPRGQGSSYEQYF
>12|TRBJ2-5|-|TRBV18|-
TGTGCCAGCTCCCCGATGGACCGGACCCAGTACTTC
CASSPMDRTQYF
>16|TRBJ2-5|-|TRBV5-1|TRBD2
TGCGCCAGCAGCTTGGGGCTAGCGGGTTACCAAGAGACCCAGTACTTC
CASSLGLAGYQETQYF
>14|TRBJ1-6|-|TRBV10-1|-
TGCGCCACCGTGCGTTCCGCGACGAATTCACCCCTCCACTTT
CATVRSATNSPLHF
>13|TRBJ2-3|-|TRBV7-2|TRBD2
TGTGCCAGCAGCTTAGATGGGACTAGCTCGCAGTATTTT
CASSLDGTSSQYF
>14|TRBJ2-2|once|TRBV30|-
TGTGCCTGTTCGACAGGTTCGAACACCGGGGAGCTGTTTTTT
CACSTGSNTGELFF